These T cell receptor beta chains were read from a single sample in a study of shared clonotypes between healthy human individuals. The data were produced by immunoSEQ multiplex PCR, yet TCRdb's version contains in-frame clones alone and is incomplete. Of about 2 million clones listed, 90% to 95% are singletons. The sequenced sample consisted of naive CD4+ T cells sorted from blood. These receptors were obtained from a man younger than 30 in good health. The CDR3 runs from the conserved cysteine through the conserved F or W. Fields, in order: clone size, J gene, D gene, V gene, CDR3 DNA, CDR3 protein. D genes are given only for firm matches. Where a row states a size, it is once, few, many or the class of an expanded clone; other rows omit it.

>-|TRBJ1-3|-|TRBV5-6
TGTGCCAGCAGCTTGGCAGGGGGAAACACCATATATTTT
CASSLAGGNTIYF
>-|TRBJ1-2|-|TRBV28
TGTGCCAGCTATCTAGTGGGCCATGGCTACACCTTC
CASYLVGHGYTF
>-|TRBJ1-6|-|TRBV27
TGTGCCAGCAGTTTGGTCCCCTGGGACCGACTGGCAGGGCCCCTCCACTTT
CASSLVPWDRLAGPLHF
>-|TRBJ1-1|-|TRBV30
TGTGCCTGGAACCGGGGACCGAACACTGAAGCTTTCTTT
CAWNRGPNTEAFF
>-|TRBJ2-7|TRBD1|TRBV6-5
TGTGCCAGCAGTTACCGGGACAGACCCAACGAGCAGTACTTC
CASSYRDRPNEQYF
>-|TRBJ1-2|-|TRBV2
TGTGCCAGCAACCGTGGAGGGAACTATGGCTACACCTTC
CASNRGGNYGYTF
>-|TRBJ2-7|-|TRBV15
TGTGCCACCAGCAGAGATCCCCAGGGGCCCTCCTACGAGCAGTACTTC
CATSRDPQGPSYEQYF
>-|TRBJ2-3|-|TRBV15
TGTGCCACCAGCAGAGAAGTTACGCAGTATTTT
CATSREVTQYF
>-|TRBJ2-5|TRBD1|TRBV14
TGTGCCAGCAGCCCACTCCGGGACAGCCAAGAGACCCAGTACTTC
CASSPLRDSQETQYF
>-|TRBJ2-2|-|TRBV7-2
TGTGCCAGCAGCTCCCGGACGGTGAACACCGGGGAGCTGTTTTTT
CASSSRTVNTGELFF
>-|TRBJ2-7|-|TRBV12-2
TGTGCAAGTCGCTTACCCCTCAACGGGGGCCGGGACTACGAGCAGTACTTC
CASRLPLNGGRDYEQYF
>-|TRBJ2-3|-|TRBV6-6
TGTGCCAGCAGTTACCGGTACGGACGCACAGATACGCAGTATTTT
CASSYRYGRTDTQYF
>-|TRBJ2-1|-|TRBV11-2
TGTGCCAGCAGCTTTGAAGCTGCCAACAATGAGCAGTTCTTC
CASSFEAANNEQFF
>-|TRBJ1-2|-|TRBV30
TGTGCCTGGAGGACCGAGGTCTATGGCTACACCTTC
CAWRTEVYGYTF
>-|TRBJ2-2|-|TRBV27
TGTGCCAGCAGTTTTCTCAGGAACACCGGGGAGCTGTTTTTT
CASSFLRNTGELFF
>many|TRBJ1-1|-|TRBV29-1
TGCAGCGCGAAGTGGGGCACTGAAGCTTTCTTT
CSAKWGTEAFF
>once|TRBJ2-1|-|TRBV6-6
TGTGCCAGCAGTTACTCAGCCAGCGGGTCCCACAATGAGCAGTTCTTC
CASSYSASGSHNEQFF
>-|TRBJ2-7|TRBD1|TRBV18
TGTGCCAGCTCACCAGGGGCAGGGGGATCCTACGAGCAGTACTTC
CASSPGAGGSYEQYF
>-|TRBJ1-2|-|TRBV19
TGTGCCAGTAGTCCCGACCTACCCGCTAACTATGGCTACACCTTC
CASSPDLPANYGYTF
>-|TRBJ2-2|-|TRBV2
TGTGCCAGCAGTGTACCTACACAGGGTATGAACACCGGGGAGCTGTTTTTT
CASSVPTQGMNTGELFF
>few|TRBJ2-1|-|TRBV19
TGTGCCAGTAGTACGGAGGGGGTTTTGGATGAGCAGTTCTTC
CASSTEGVLDEQFF
>-|TRBJ2-1|-|TRBV11-2
TGTGCCAGCAGGGGACCATTCTACAATGAGCAGTTCTTC
CASRGPFYNEQFF
>-|TRBJ2-1|-|TRBV30
TGTGCCTGGCCTACTGCGGCAGTCCGAAATGAGCAGTTCTTC
CAWPTAAVRNEQFF
>-|TRBJ2-7|-|TRBV30
TGTGCCTGGAGTGTAGCAGGGGCCTACGAGCAGTACTTC
CAWSVAGAYEQYF
>-|TRBJ1-1|-|TRBV18
TGTGCCAGCTCACCAAAACAAGAATCGGGCACTGAAGCTTTCTTT
CASSPKQESGTEAFF
>-|TRBJ2-7|-|TRBV29-1
TGCAGCGTTGAGGACACTGGGTACGAGCAGTACTTC
CSVEDTGYEQYF
>-|TRBJ2-2|-|TRBV6-5
TGTGCCAGCAGTACCGGGGGCCTCCTTGCCGGGGAGCTGTTTTTT
CASSTGGLLAGELFF
>-|TRBJ1-1|TRBD1|TRBV13
TGTGCCAGCAGCTCACTTGGGACAGGGGATTGGAACACTGAAGCTTTCTTT
CASSSLGTGDWNTEAFF
>once|TRBJ1-1|-|TRBV7-2
TGTGCCAGCAGCTTAGTTAAGGGCACTGAAGCTTTCTTT
CASSLVKGTEAFF
>-|TRBJ2-1|TRBD2|TRBV10-2
TGCGCCAGCAGTGGGTGGACGGGAGGGCCCGATGAGCAGTTCTTC
CASSGWTGGPDEQFF
>-|TRBJ2-1|-|TRBV4-1
TGCGCCAGCAGCCAAGTGCCGGTGCGGAATGAGCAGTTCTTC
CASSQVPVRNEQFF
>-|TRBJ1-1|-|TRBV4-1
TGCGCCAGCAGCCAAGATTCCGGGTATGGCACTGAAGCTTTCTTT
CASSQDSGYGTEAFF
>-|TRBJ2-2|-|TRBV5-1
TGCGCCAGCAGCAAATTGGGGCCGGACACCGGGGAGCTGTTTTTT
CASSKLGPDTGELFF
>-|TRBJ2-7|-|TRBV5-4
TGTGCCAGCAGCTTGGTATGCTTC
CASSLVCF
>-|TRBJ1-2|-|TRBV6-1
TGTGCCAGCATCGAAAGAGGAAACCTGAACTATGGCTACACCTTC
CASIERGNLNYGYTF
>-|TRBJ1-1|-|TRBV19
TGTGCCACCTCGTCTCTAGTGAACACTGAAGCTTTCTTT
CATSSLVNTEAFF
>-|TRBJ1-1|-|TRBV30
TGTGCCTGGAGACATGTGGAGGCTGAAGCTTTCTTT
CAWRHVEAEAFF
>-|TRBJ2-3|-|TRBV9
TGTGCCAGCAGGAGAGGAGGGGCGGGCACAGATACGCAGTATTTT
CASRRGGAGTDTQYF
>-|TRBJ1-5|-|TRBV7-9
TGTGCCAGCAGCTTAGGGGGCCAGCCCCAGCATTTT
CASSLGGQPQHF
>-|TRBJ1-4|TRBD1|TRBV2
TGTGCCAGCAGTTGGCGGGACAGGGACGAAAAACTGTTTTTT
CASSWRDRDEKLFF
>-|TRBJ2-5|-|TRBV19
TGTGCCAGTAGTACCCTGGGGGGTTGGGGCCAAGAGACCCAGTACTTC
CASSTLGGWGQETQYF
>-|TRBJ1-6|-|TRBV25-1
TGTGCCAGCAGTGAATACTCGGGCCAGTACTCACCCCTCCACTTT
CASSEYSGQYSPLHF
>-|TRBJ1-1|-|TRBV11-2
TGTGCCAGCAGCTTAGTTGCGGGGTTGAACACTGAAGCTTTCTTT
CASSLVAGLNTEAFF
>once|TRBJ2-1|-|TRBV7-2
TGTGCCAGCAGCTTAGGTGGCTCCCCGGGACTCCCATTCTTC
CASSLGGSPGLPFF
>once|TRBJ1-3|-|TRBV18
TGTGCCAGCTCACCTAGGGGGAAAGAAAACACCATATATTTT
CASSPRGKENTIYF
>once|TRBJ1-2|-|TRBV5-4
TGTGCCAGCAGCTTGGCGGACTATGGCTACACCTTC
CASSLADYGYTF
>-|TRBJ1-6|TRBD1|TRBV27
TGTGCCAGCAGTCTCTCGACAGGGAAAGGCTCACCCCTCCACTTT
CASSLSTGKGSPLHF
>-|TRBJ2-5|TRBD2|TRBV4-1
TGCGCCAGCAGCCCTAAACTAGCGGGAGAGACCCAGTACTTC
CASSPKLAGETQYF
>-|TRBJ1-2|-|TRBV29-1
TGCAGCGTGGGGGTAGTGGGGGCACAGATTGATGGCTACACCTTC
CSVGVVGAQIDGYTF
>-|TRBJ2-3|-|TRBV9
TGTGCCAGCAGCCCCCAGGGGGGCAAGCGCCTCCTCCTTGAAGATACGCAGTATTTT
CASSPQGGKRLLLEDTQYF
>-|TRBJ1-1|-|TRBV6-6
TGTGCCAGCAGTTACTCCATAGCGCTTGAAGCTTTCTTT
CASSYSIALEAFF
>-|TRBJ1-2|-|TRBV11-2
TGTGCCAGCAGCCAGGAGCACCACTATGGCTACACCTTC
CASSQEHHYGYTF
>-|TRBJ2-6|-|TRBV6-6
TGTGCCAGCAGTTATCAGGGTTCTGGGGCCAACGTCCTGACTTTC
CASSYQGSGANVLTF
>-|TRBJ1-2|-|TRBV15
TGTGCCACCAGCAGAGATAAAGGGGTGCCGGGCTACACCTTC
CATSRDKGVPGYTF
>few|TRBJ1-2|TRBD1|TRBV7-8
TGTGCCAGCAGCCAGGGACAGGCCGACTACACCTTC
CASSQGQADYTF
>-|TRBJ2-2|-|TRBV15
TGTGCCACCAGCAGAGATCGGAAAGTGGGAGGCGAGACCGGGGAGCTGTTTTTT
CATSRDRKVGGETGELFF
>-|TRBJ2-1|TRBD2|TRBV10-3
TGTGCCATCAGCGCAGGACTAGCGACTAATGAGCAGTTCTTC
CAISAGLATNEQFF